The clone carrying this T cell receptor (beta chain) rates as large (0.1 to 1%). Its antigen is undetermined. Adults with ileal or ileocolonic Crohn's disease and an indication for resection were eligible. The data were taken from a study of T cell repertoires in ileal Crohn's disease. Notes on the study in general: Compared with non-smokers, active smokers at surgery showed more clonal expansions.

Sequencing was performed with immunoSEQ multiplex PCR; in TCRdb, only in-frame clones are kept and a portion is missing. The sample shows around 2,700 clones, 76% of them seen only once. This clonotype was obtained from an adult with Crohn's disease. Sequenced sample: ileal tissue.

Here the CDR3 reads CASSQRGLAGGWYNEQFF. The CDR3 nucleotides read TGTGCCAGCAGCCAACGTGGACTAGCGGGAGGCTGGTACAATGAGCAGTTCTTC. V usage is TRBV4-2 and J usage is TRBJ2-1; 14 bases line up with TRBD2. The CDR3 extends over 18 amino acids. Unmatched junction bases numbered 7, after V lost 2 bases and J lost 4 bases. Germline CDR1 LGHNA, CDR2 YNFKEQ.